This is a list of T cell receptor beta chains from one sample in a study of blood T cells in healthy people across ages. TCRdb reprocessed the 5' RACE reads via MiXCR and lists one record per CDR3 protein. Here the sample spans about 900,000 distinct CDR3 sequences, 60% to 80% being singletons. Sequencing was carried out using blood. These receptors were collected from a man younger than 45 in good health. Both conserved end residues are part of each CDR3. Fields, in order: J gene, V gene, clone size, D gene, CDR3 protein, CDR3 DNA. The D gene is left open where the match is weak. Where a row states a size, it is once, few, many or the class of an expanded clone; other rows omit it.

j_call: TRBJ2-5
v_call: TRBV13
clone_size: .
d_call: TRBD1
cdr3_aa: CASSYGDRAETQYF
cdr3_nt: TGTGCCAGCAGCTACGGGGACAGGGCAGAGACCCAGTACTTC

j_call: TRBJ2-1
v_call: TRBV12-3/TRBV12-4
clone_size: many
d_call: TRBD2
cdr3_aa: CASTWGGNEQFF
cdr3_nt: TGTGCCAGCACCTGGGGGGGAAATGAGCAGTTCTTC

j_call: TRBJ2-5
v_call: TRBV5-1
clone_size: once
d_call: .
cdr3_aa: CASSLGGAPETQYF
cdr3_nt: TGCGCCAGCAGCTTGGGAGGGGCCCCAGAGACCCAGTACTTC

j_call: TRBJ2-7
v_call: TRBV5-1
clone_size: .
d_call: .
cdr3_aa: CASSSQAAYEQYF
cdr3_nt: TGCGCCAGCAGCTCACAGGCCGCCTACGAGCAGTACTTC

j_call: TRBJ1-2
v_call: TRBV4-3
clone_size: .
d_call: .
cdr3_aa: CASSQEVGTVGGYTF
cdr3_nt: TGCGCCAGCAGCCAAGAAGTAGGGACGGTGGGTGGCTACACCTTC

j_call: TRBJ2-3
v_call: TRBV7-2
clone_size: .
d_call: .
cdr3_aa: CASSLGAGARPQYF
cdr3_nt: TGTGCCAGCAGCTTAGGGGCCGGGGCTCGGCCGCAGTATTTT

j_call: TRBJ2-5
v_call: TRBV18
clone_size: once
d_call: .
cdr3_aa: CASSPRGVLETQYF
cdr3_nt: TGTGCCAGCTCACCCCGGGGAGTCTTAGAGACCCAGTACTTC

j_call: TRBJ2-3
v_call: TRBV20-1
clone_size: .
d_call: .
cdr3_aa: CSAPWVSTDTQYF
cdr3_nt: TGCAGTGCCCCGTGGGTTAGCACAGATACGCAGTATTTT

j_call: TRBJ1-2
v_call: TRBV6-2/TRBV6-3
clone_size: .
d_call: TRBD1
cdr3_aa: CASRDRDYTF
cdr3_nt: TGTGCCAGCCGGGACAGGGACTACACCTTC

j_call: TRBJ2-1
v_call: TRBV5-1
clone_size: .
d_call: .
cdr3_aa: CASSRPHGQHYNEQFF
cdr3_nt: TGCGCCAGCAGCCGCCCCCATGGACAACACTACAATGAGCAGTTCTTC

j_call: TRBJ1-2
v_call: TRBV5-1
clone_size: .
d_call: .
cdr3_aa: CASSLYRADGYTF
cdr3_nt: TGCGCCAGCAGCTTGTACAGGGCCGATGGCTACACCTTC

j_call: TRBJ1-2
v_call: TRBV3-1
clone_size: .
d_call: TRBD1
cdr3_aa: CASSQKPGGQGSRNGYTF
cdr3_nt: TGTGCCAGCAGCCAAAAACCCGGGGGACAGGGGAGTAGGAATGGCTACACCTTC

j_call: TRBJ2-1
v_call: TRBV29-1
clone_size: many
d_call: .
cdr3_aa: CSVNHRASYNEQFF
cdr3_nt: TGCAGCGTTAACCACAGGGCTTCCTACAATGAGCAGTTCTTC

j_call: TRBJ2-1
v_call: TRBV11-2
clone_size: .
d_call: .
cdr3_aa: CASSFRVSIEDEQFF
cdr3_nt: TGTGCCAGCAGCTTCAGGGTAAGTATAGAAGATGAGCAGTTCTTC

j_call: TRBJ1-4
v_call: TRBV2
clone_size: .
d_call: TRBD1
cdr3_aa: CASRGQLNEKLFF
cdr3_nt: TGTGCCAGCAGGGGACAGCTTAATGAAAAACTGTTTTTT

j_call: TRBJ1-6
v_call: TRBV18
clone_size: .
d_call: .
cdr3_aa: CASSPEGFGNSPLHF
cdr3_nt: TGTGCCAGCTCACCAGAGGGGTTCGGTAATTCACCCCTCCACTTT

j_call: TRBJ1-2
v_call: TRBV10-3
clone_size: .
d_call: .
cdr3_aa: CAISESPRVSDGYTF
cdr3_nt: TGTGCCATCAGTGAGTCGCCGCGGGTGAGCGATGGCTACACCTTC

j_call: TRBJ2-1
v_call: TRBV6-6
clone_size: once
d_call: TRBD2
cdr3_aa: CASSTTGGRRNEQFF
cdr3_nt: TGTGCCAGCAGCACTACGGGGGGGCGAAGGAATGAGCAGTTCTTC

j_call: TRBJ1-6
v_call: TRBV29-1
clone_size: .
d_call: .
cdr3_aa: CSVGMGGNSPLHF
cdr3_nt: TGCAGCGTTGGGATGGGAGGCAATTCACCCCTCCACTTT

j_call: TRBJ2-1
v_call: TRBV9
clone_size: few
d_call: TRBD2
cdr3_aa: CASSGGLAGAAGEFF
cdr3_nt: TGTGCCAGCAGCGGAGGACTAGCGGGGGCCGCTGGGGAGTTCTTC

j_call: TRBJ2-5
v_call: TRBV5-1
clone_size: once
d_call: TRBD1
cdr3_aa: CASSHGQGREETQYF
cdr3_nt: TGCGCCAGCAGCCACGGACAGGGAAGAGAAGAGACCCAGTACTTC

j_call: TRBJ1-1
v_call: TRBV6-2/TRBV6-3
clone_size: .
d_call: .
cdr3_aa: CASTRPGTEAFF
cdr3_nt: TGTGCCAGCACGAGGCCGGGGACTGAAGCTTTCTTT

j_call: TRBJ2-4
v_call: TRBV28
clone_size: .
d_call: .
cdr3_aa: CASSLGLDTLRYF
cdr3_nt: TGTGCCAGCAGCCTGGGACTTGACACCTTGCGGTACTTC

j_call: TRBJ2-7
v_call: TRBV29-1
clone_size: .
d_call: .
cdr3_aa: CSVEGEGTYEQYF
cdr3_nt: TGCAGCGTTGAAGGAGAGGGAACCTACGAGCAGTACTTC

j_call: TRBJ2-5
v_call: TRBV29-1
clone_size: .
d_call: .
cdr3_aa: CSFKTGLQETQYF
cdr3_nt: TGCAGCTTCAAAACAGGGTTACAAGAGACCCAGTACTTC

j_call: TRBJ2-2
v_call: TRBV4-3
clone_size: .
d_call: TRBD1
cdr3_aa: CASSQGDRYTGELFF
cdr3_nt: TGCGCCAGCAGCCAGGGGGACAGATACACCGGGGAGCTGTTTTTT

j_call: TRBJ2-7
v_call: TRBV4-2
clone_size: few
d_call: .
cdr3_aa: CASSQDSDREVYEQYF
cdr3_nt: TGTGCCAGCAGCCAAGATTCAGACAGGGAGGTCTACGAGCAGTACTTC

j_call: TRBJ2-5
v_call: TRBV7-2
clone_size: .
d_call: .
cdr3_aa: CASSSPSGGGRETQYF
cdr3_nt: TGTGCCAGCAGTTCCCCTAGTGGGGGGGGCAGAGAGACCCAGTACTTC

j_call: TRBJ2-1
v_call: TRBV20-1
clone_size: .
d_call: .
cdr3_aa: CSARDGQNPYNEQFF
cdr3_nt: TGCAGTGCTAGAGATGGACAGAATCCCTACAATGAGCAGTTCTTC

j_call: TRBJ1-4
v_call: TRBV19
clone_size: .
d_call: .
cdr3_aa: CASSGGGANEKLFF
cdr3_nt: TGTGCCAGTAGCGGCGGGGGAGCTAATGAAAAACTGTTTTTT

j_call: TRBJ2-5
v_call: TRBV2
clone_size: .
d_call: .
cdr3_aa: CARSQETQYF
cdr3_nt: TGTGCCAGAAGTCAAGAGACCCAGTACTTC

j_call: TRBJ2-3
v_call: TRBV29-1
clone_size: .
d_call: TRBD2
cdr3_aa: CSVWTSGATDTQYF
cdr3_nt: TGCAGCGTCTGGACTAGCGGGGCCACAGATACGCAGTATTTT

j_call: TRBJ2-3
v_call: TRBV6-6
clone_size: .
d_call: TRBD2
cdr3_aa: CAGGGFTDTQYF
cdr3_nt: TGTGCCGGCGGGGGGTTCACAGATACGCAGTATTTT